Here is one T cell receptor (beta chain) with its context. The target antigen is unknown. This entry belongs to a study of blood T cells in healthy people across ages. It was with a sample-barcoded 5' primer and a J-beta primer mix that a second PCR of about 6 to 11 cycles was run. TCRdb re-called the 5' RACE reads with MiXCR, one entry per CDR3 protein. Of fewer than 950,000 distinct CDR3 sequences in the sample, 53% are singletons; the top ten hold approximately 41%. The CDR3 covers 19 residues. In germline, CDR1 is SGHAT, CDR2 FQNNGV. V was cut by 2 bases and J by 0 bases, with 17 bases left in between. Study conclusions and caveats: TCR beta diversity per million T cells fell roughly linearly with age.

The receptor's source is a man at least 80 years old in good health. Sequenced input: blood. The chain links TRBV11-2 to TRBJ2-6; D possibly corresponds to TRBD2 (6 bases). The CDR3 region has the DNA TGTGCCAGCAGCTTATTAAGGGGAGCGGGTGTCTCTGGGGCCAACGTCCTGACTTTC. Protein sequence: CASSLLRGAGVSGANVLTF.